These 31 T cell receptor beta chains originate from one sample sequenced in a study of molecular identifiers for immune sequencing clone quantification. TCRdb used MiXCR to reprocess the PCR reads, holding one entry per CDR3 protein. The top ten hold about 0.71% of the sample, which has about 320,000 distinct CDR3 sequences, 24% seen once. Sequences were obtained from naive CD8+ T cells from blood, with Jurkat cell RNA spiked in. Subset given: FACS-sorted CD8+CD4-CCR7+CD45RA+ naive T cells. Receptors were obtained from a human donor in good health. Some libraries in this study had Jurkat cell RNA spiked in.

This clonotype was counted only a few times. It may be a read error: a sequence one base away is much more abundant. Since no conserved phenylalanine or tryptophan closes the CDR3, a read error is the likely cause. V gene TRBV28 combines with J gene TRBJ1-4, with D possibly being TRBD1 (5 bases). The V and J ends lost 10 bases and 5 bases respectively, with 14 bases between them. This CDR3 has 13 amino acids. Germline V gene sequence: CDR1 MDHEN, CDR2 SYDVKM. CDR3 loop: CATSATVNEKLFL. The CDR3 DNA reads as TGTGCCACCTCCGCGACAGTCAATGAAAAACTGTTTCTT.

This chain uses TRBV7-9 with TRBJ2-6; 7 bases agree with TRBD2. With V trimmed by 2 bases and J by 4 bases, 11 bases remained unmatched. CDR3 size: 18 residues. Germline values: CDR1 SEHNR, CDR2 FQNEAQ (reference sequence). CDR3 DNA sequence: TGTGCCAGCAGCTTAACCCTGGCGGGGGTCTCAGGGGCCAACGTCCTGACTTTC. Translation: CASSLTLAGVSGANVLTF.

The chain uses TRBV14 and TRBJ1-2; weak D call: TRBD1 (5 bases). V was cut by 4 bases and J by 8 bases, with 17 bases left in between. In germline, CDR1 is SGHDN, CDR2 FVKESK. The CDR3 totals 14 residues. This CDR3 is CASSPRGHLLGYTF. The CDR3 bases are TGTGCCAGCAGCCCTAGAGGACACCTCCTAGGCTACACCTTC.

This clonotype was observed many times. The rearrangement links TRBV12-3 or TRBV12-4 to TRBJ2-3, with D possibly TRBD2 on 6 matching bases. The CDR3 has 16 amino acids. Trimming removed 1 base from V and 3 bases from J, with 14 bases in between. Written as DNA, the CDR3 is TGTGCCAGCAGTTTAGGGCTAGCGAGGTTTACAGATACGCAGTATTTT. It translates to CASSLGLARFTDTQYF.

This clonotype was found a few times. The chain uses TRBV11-2 and TRBJ2-3; D perhaps matches TRBD1 (6 bases). The CDR3 spans 15 residues. Germline CDR1 and CDR2: SGHAT and FQNNGV. V was clipped by 5 bases and J by 2 bases, with 14 bases between them. The CDR3 reads CASSIQGSYTDTQYF. The CDR3 coding sequence is TGTGCCAGCAGCATTCAGGGGTCGTACACAGATACGCAGTATTTT.

To note about this clonotype: This may arise from a read error, as a much more abundant clone is one base away. The chain carries TRBV7-8 and TRBJ2-3; D is perhaps TRBD1 (5 bases). V gave up 8 bases and J gave up 3 bases, with 15 bases separating them. Germline V CDR1 and CDR2: SGHVS, FQNEAQ. The CDR3 length is 14 residues. This CDR3 is CASGPSPGTDTQYF. The CDR3, as DNA: TGTGCCAGCGGCCCTTCGCCAGGGACAGATACGCAGTATTTT. Complete variable domain (other parts from reference TRBV7-8 and TRBJ2-3): GAGVSQSPRYKVAKRGQDVALRCDPISGHVSLFWYQQALGQGPEFLTYFQNEAQLDKSGLPSDRFFAERPEGSVSTLKIQRTQQEDSAVYLCASGPSPGTDTQYFGPGTRLTVL.

The rearrangement joins TRBV21-1 to TRBJ2-5; the D segment call TRBD1 is taken from the table without a DNA check. TRBV21-1 is annotated as a pseudogene. This CDR3 region has 16 residues. The CDR3: CASSKGKGAHQETQYF. CDR3 in DNA: TGTGCCAGCAGCAAAGGGAAGGGAGCCCACCAAGAGACCCAGTACTTC.

The chain carries TRBV7-9 and TRBJ2-7, with TRBD1 matching over 7 bases. The CDR3 runs 12 residues. Germline V lookup: CDR1 SEHNR, CDR2 FQNEAQ (reference sequence). V lost 5 bases, J lost 7 bases, and 5 bases stayed unmatched. CDR3 sequence reads: CASSETGEEQYF. For the CDR3, the DNA is TGTGCCAGCAGCGAAACAGGGGAGGAGCAGTACTTC. The variable domain in full, with the rest retrieved from reference TRBV7-9 and TRBJ2-7, is DTGVSQNPRHKITKRGQNVTFRCDPISEHNRLYWYRQTLGQGPEFLTYFQNEAQLEKSRLLSDRFSAERPKGSFSTLEIQRTEQGDSAMYLCASSETGEEQYFGPGTRLTVT.

This chain joins TRBV7-9 and TRBJ2-3; 11 nucleotides match TRBD1. This CDR3 contains 16 residues. V lost 5 bases to trimming and J lost 3 bases; unmatched junction nucleotides: 7. Germline V lookup: CDR1 SEHNR, CDR2 FQNEAQ (reference sequence). Here the CDR3 reads CASSLGQGARTDTQYF. The CDR3 DNA sequence: TGTGCCAGCAGCCTAGGACAGGGGGCTAGGACAGATACGCAGTATTTT.

This clonotype appeared a few times. V is TRBV20-1 and J is TRBJ2-7, with D perhaps assigned TRBD1 or TRBD2 (5 bases each). Between the trimmed V and J ends, which lost 1 base and 0 bases, there was a span of 10 bases. The CDR3 has 14 residues. Looked up from germline, CDR1 is DFQATT and CDR2 is SNEGSKA (reference sequence). The CDR3 reads CSARVGEFSYEQYF. The DNA of the CDR3 is TGCAGTGCTAGAGTGGGGGAGTTCTCCTACGAGCAGTACTTC.

A note on this clonotype: A read error may be the cause here, since a much bigger clone is one base away. V gene TRBV28 combines with J gene TRBJ2-7, with TRBD1 as a possible D gene (5 bases). Looked up from germline, CDR1 is MDHEN and CDR2 is SYDVKM. The CDR3 length is 16 residues. Trimming pared 8 bases from V and 1 base from J, leaving 21 bases between. CDR3 sequence reads: CASGVPWARGSYEQYF. CDR3 bases: TGTGCCAGCGGTGTACCGTGGGCTAGGGGATCCTACGAGCAGTACTTC.

In regard to this clonotype: A read error may explain this, as a much larger clone is one base away. This rearrangement joins TRBV11-2 to TRBJ2-3; 8 bases line up with TRBD2. In germline, CDR1 is SGHAT, CDR2 FQNNGV. This CDR3 spans 14 amino acids. CDR3 region: CPSSFAGGADTQYF. The DNA of the CDR3 is TGTCCCAGCAGCTTCGCCGGGGGGGCAGATACGCAGTATTTT.

In the case of this clonotype: Its ends do not fully match the called genes, so a read error is possible. This sequence joins TRBV30 and TRBJ1-4; 7 bases line up with TRBD1. Germline V lookup: CDR1 GTSNPN, CDR2 SVGIG (reference sequence). CDR3 length: 13 amino acids. The CDR3 coding sequence is TGTGCCTGGAGTTGGGACAGAAATGAAAAACCGTTTTTT. Translated, it gives CAWSWDRNEKPFF.

This clonotype was observed a few times. The chain links TRBV20-1 to TRBJ2-7; TRBD2 aligns across 14 bases. The CDR3 sequence is 14 residues long. V was clipped by 7 bases and J by 7 bases; unmatched bases: 9. Germline values: CDR1 DFQATT, CDR2 SNEGSKA (reference sequence). The CDR3 here is CSVRLAGGGMEQYF. The CDR3 DNA reads as TGCAGTGTTCGACTAGCGGGAGGGGGAATGGAGCAGTACTTC.

Concerning this clonotype itself: Mismatch with germline at one junction end may stem from a read error. This chain joins TRBV4-3 and TRBJ1-3; D ambiguous. Germline CDR1 LGHNA, CDR2 YSLEER. The CDR3 is 18 amino acids. CDR3 DNA sequence: TGCGCCAGCAGCCAAGATATACAATCGGAGGGCTCTGGAAACACCATATGTTTT. This encodes CASSQDIQSEGSGNTICF.

Comment on this clonotype: The missing conserved phenylalanine or tryptophan at the end of this CDR3 makes a read error likely. CDR3 nucleotide sequence: TGCGCCAGCAGCCAAGATCATGCCGGGGGTAGTGTCAGAGAGACCCAGTACTCC. Protein sequence: CASSQDHAGGSVRETQYS. The rearrangement links TRBV4-3 to TRBJ2-5, with D maybe TRBD2 (6 bases). From germline, CDR1 is LGHNA and CDR2 YSLEER. This CDR3 region has 18 residues. With 0 bases removed from V and 4 bases from J, the gap between germline ends came to 21 bases.

A few counts support this clonotype. This sequence joins TRBV12-3 or TRBV12-4 and TRBJ2-5, with D perhaps TRBD1 or TRBD2 (7 bases each). With 5 bases removed from V and 5 bases from J, the gap between germline ends came to 18 bases. The CDR3 loop spans 15 amino acids. The CDR3 spells CASSALRGRGETQYF. The DNA of the CDR3 is TGTGCCAGCAGTGCGCTGAGGGGGCGGGGGGAGACCCAGTACTTC.

Points on this clonotype: A much more abundant neighbour one base away suggests this may be a read error. V and J are TRBV7-9 and TRBJ2-7, with 9 bases identical to TRBD2. Germline V gene lookup returns CDR1 SEHNR and CDR2 FQNEAQ (reference sequence). The CDR3 spans 12 residues. The CDR3 protein is CVGSGSKSEQYF. The DNA for the CDR3 is TGTGTCGGTAGCGGGAGTAAGTCCGAGCAGTACTTC.

With regard to this clonotype: Being one base from a much bigger clone, this may be a read error. This chain links TRBV7-8 with TRBJ1-1; 9 bases map to TRBD1. The CDR3 covers 15 residues. Germline V gene sequence: CDR1 SGHVS, CDR2 FQNEAQ. J lost 10 bases, V lost 5 bases, and 14 bases had no gene match. This chain's CDR3 is CASSLYTTGGKGAFF. The CDR3 DNA follows: TGTGCCAGCAGCCTTTACACTACAGGGGGCAAAGGAGCTTTCTTT.

V is TRBV27 and J is TRBJ2-7, with D perhaps being TRBD1 or TRBD2 (5 bases each). This CDR3 is built from 15 residues. The V end lost 4 bases, the J end lost 1 base, and 14 bases lay between the germline ends. The germline V gene has CDR1 MNHEY and CDR2 SMNVEV (reference sequence). The CDR3 DNA reads TGTGCCAGCAGTTCCCCCGGGGCAAGGTCCTACGAGCAGTACTTC. Its translation is CASSSPGARSYEQYF.

This clonotype was counted many times. V is TRBV7-2 and J is TRBJ2-2; D may be TRBD2 (6 bases). V was shortened by 2 bases and J by 7 bases, with 14 bases between the two germline ends. The CDR3 is 15 residues long. The germline V gene encodes CDR1 SGHTA and CDR2 FQGNSA. The chain's CDR3 is CASSLLWAGSGELFF. The CDR3 DNA reads as TGTGCCAGCAGCTTACTCTGGGCGGGAAGCGGGGAGCTGTTTTTT. Filled out from reference TRBV7-2 and TRBJ2-2, the complete variable domain reads GAGVSQSPSNKVTEKGKDVELRCDPISGHTALYWYRQSLGQGLEFLIYFQGNSAPDKSGLPSDRFSAERTGGSVSTLTIQRTQQEDSAVYLCASSLLWAGSGELFFGEGSRLTVL.

Turning to this clonotype: This clone may be a read error of a much larger clone one base away. V and J are TRBV7-9 and TRBJ1-1, with D uncertain. This CDR3 comprises 14 residues. CDR1 and CDR2 (germline): SEHNR, FQNEAQ (reference sequence). The CDR3 nucleotides read TGTTCCAGCAGTTGGACCGCCGGGGACACTGAAGCTTTCTTT. Translation: CSSSWTAGDTEAFF.

This chain connects TRBV27 to TRBJ2-3, with D possibly matching TRBD1 (6 bases). Between the trimmed V and J ends, which lost 0 bases and 2 bases, there was a span of 12 bases. There are 16 residues in the CDR3. Germline loops: CDR1 MNHEY, CDR2 SMNVEV (reference sequence). The CDR3 protein is CASSLSRGRSTDTQYF. Here the CDR3 DNA reads TGTGCCAGCAGTTTATCCAGGGGAAGGTCCACAGATACGCAGTATTTT.

This clonotype was seen only a few times. The V gene is TRBV11-2, the J gene TRBJ2-1; D possibly corresponds to TRBD1 (6 bases). CDR3 length equals 18 residues. Germline CDR1 SGHAT, CDR2 FQNNGV. Between the trimmed V and J ends, which lost 3 bases and 7 bases, there was a span of 25 bases. CDR3 loop: CASSFEPSTGYEGNEQFF. CDR3 bases: TGTGCCAGCAGCTTTGAGCCCTCAACAGGGTATGAGGGGAATGAGCAGTTCTTC.

This chain connects TRBV20-1 to TRBJ2-2, with unresolved D. The CDR3 loop spans 13 amino acids. The germline V gene encodes CDR1 DFQATT and CDR2 SNEGSKA (reference sequence). The CDR3 nucleotides are TGCAGAGCCCGGGCCCCGGACACCGGGGAGCTGTTTTTT. Translated: CRARAPDTGELFF.

This clonotype came up many times. The rearrangement uses TRBV5-6 and TRBJ2-5; tentatively, D is TRBD2 (5 bases). CDR1 and CDR2 from the germline V gene are SGHDT and YYEEEE. The CDR3 extends over 13 amino acids. V dropped 4 bases and J dropped 0 bases, with 7 bases sitting between them. CDR3: CASSPDYQETQYF. CDR3 bases: TGTGCCAGCAGCCCGGACTACCAAGAGACCCAGTACTTC.

This clonotype was seen repeatedly, ten times or more. This chain joins TRBV20-1 and TRBJ2-7, with 8 bases fitting TRBD2. Germline CDR1 is DFQATT and CDR2 is SNEGSKA (reference sequence). Trimming took 1 base from V and 0 from J; bases not matched to a gene: 8. This CDR3 spans 16 amino acids. This CDR3 reads CSARGSGSSPSYEQYF. The CDR3 DNA sequence: TGCAGTGCTAGAGGGAGCGGGAGTAGTCCCTCCTACGAGCAGTACTTC.

V and J are TRBV29-1 and TRBJ2-3; D is unclear. The V gene lost 7 bases and the J gene lost 1 base, with 12 bases spanning the gap. The CDR3 consists of 13 residues. The germline CDR1 and CDR2 sequences are SQVTM and ANQGSEA. In DNA form, the CDR3 reads TGCAGCGCTCTAGGAGCTGGCACAGATACGCAGTATTTT. This sequence encodes CSALGAGTDTQYF.

This clonotype was seen once. The rearrangement joins TRBV28 to TRBJ2-7; perhaps TRBD1 as D (6 bases). CDR1 MDHEN and CDR2 SYDVKM come from the germline V gene. The germline V and J ends were trimmed by 2 bases and 7 bases, with 12 bases remaining between them. This CDR3 has 13 residues. This CDR3 reads CASSLDRLAEQYF. The CDR3 bases are TGTGCCAGCAGTTTAGACAGGCTGGCAGAGCAGTACTTC.

There are a few counts of this clonotype. The chain carries TRBV6-5 and TRBJ2-7; D is possibly TRBD1 or TRBD2 (5 bases each). The CDR3 length is 16 residues. Germline V lookup: CDR1 MNHEY, CDR2 SVGAGI. Trimming removed 4 bases from V and 5 bases from J, with 21 bases in between. The CDR3 spells CASSSRGSAHQDEQYF. The CDR3 bases are TGTGCCAGCAGTTCCCGGGGCAGCGCCCATCAGGACGAGCAGTACTTC.

This clonotype appeared many times. The V gene is TRBV6-5, the J gene TRBJ2-2, with TRBD2 matching 8 bases. In germline, CDR1 is MNHEY, CDR2 SVGAGI. CDR3 length equals 14 residues. After removal of 6 bases from V and 4 bases from J, the junction contained 4 bases not matched to a gene. CDR3: CASRGLALTGELFF. The CDR3 nucleotides read TGTGCCAGCAGAGGACTAGCTCTCACCGGGGAGCTGTTTTTT.